This is a list of T cell receptor beta chains from one sample in a study of beta chain features in type 1 diabetes. This table comes from immunoSEQ multiplex PCR, and its TCRdb copy is limited to in-frame clones, with some not included. The sample holds about 360,000 clones, roughly 13% seen once. The sample was naive CD4+ T cells from blood. All receptors come from a man between 18 and 35 years old in good health. Both conserved end residues are part of each CDR3. Each record gives: clone size, V gene, D gene, J gene, CDR3 DNA, CDR3 protein. The D gene is left open where the match is weak. Rows may omit the clone size; those that give it use once, few, many or a size class.

>.|TRBV1|.|TRBJ2-7
TGCACCAGCAGCCAAGTCCCCAGGGGGCATGACTCCTACGAGCAGTACTTC
CTSSQVPRGHDSYEQYF
>.|TRBV18|.|TRBJ2-7
TGTGCCAGCTCAGACGGCGCCGGGAACTACGAGCAGTACTTC
CASSDGAGNYEQYF
>few|TRBV7-9|TRBD2|TRBJ2-7
TGTGCCAGCACCGGTGCGGGGGGAGAGTATAACGAGCAGTACTTC
CASTGAGGEYNEQYF
>.|TRBV11-1|TRBD1|TRBJ1-1
TGTGCCAGCAGCTTCGGGACAGTGATGAACACTGAAGCTTTCTTT
CASSFGTVMNTEAFF
>few|TRBV2|TRBD1|TRBJ1-4
TGTGCCAGCAGCCGGACAGGTTTTGATGAAAAACTGTTTTTT
CASSRTGFDEKLFF
>.|TRBV2|.|TRBJ1-1
TGTGCCAGCAGTGAGGAGGACACTGAAGCTTTCTTT
CASSEEDTEAFF
>.|TRBV28|.|TRBJ2-2
TGTGCCAGCAGTTTCCGGGTGGCCGGCACCGGGGAGCTGTTTTTT
CASSFRVAGTGELFF
>.|TRBV28|.|TRBJ1-1
TGTGCCAGTTGGACCCTAGCGAACACTGAAGCTTTCTTT
CASWTLANTEAFF
>few|TRBV7-2|.|TRBJ1-5
TGTGCCAGCAGCCTCATGGGAGGGGACGGCAATCAGCCCCAGCATTTT
CASSLMGGDGNQPQHF
>.|TRBV7-9|TRBD1|TRBJ1-1
TGTGCCAGCAGCCGAGCAGGACAGGGATCGGTAACTGAAGCTTTCTTT
CASSRAGQGSVTEAFF
>.|TRBV5-1|TRBD1|TRBJ1-5
TGCGCCAGCAGCTTGGGGGACAGTGTACATCAGCCCCAGCATTTT
CASSLGDSVHQPQHF
>.|TRBV30|.|TRBJ1-4
TGTGCCTGGAGTGTAGGGCGGGGCTACGAAAAACTGTTTTTT
CAWSVGRGYEKLFF
>.|TRBV28|.|TRBJ2-4
TGTGCCAGCGGAAGGGGCCAGGGTCGAAACATTCAGTACTTC
CASGRGQGRNIQYF
>.|TRBV19|TRBD1|TRBJ1-5
TGTGCCAGTAGTATAGACGAGACAGGGGGCAATCAGCCCCAGCATTTT
CASSIDETGGNQPQHF
>.|TRBV7-3|.|TRBJ2-6
TGTGCCAGCAGCTTAGCAGGACAGCCTGGGGCCAACGTCCTGACTTTC
CASSLAGQPGANVLTF
>.|TRBV7-9|.|TRBJ1-2
TGTGCCAGCAGCTTAAATAGGCAGGGCGACCGAGGCTACACCTTC
CASSLNRQGDRGYTF
>few|TRBV28|.|TRBJ2-7
TGTGCCAGCAGTTTAATAGTTACAGCCTCCTCCTACGAGCAGTACTTC
CASSLIVTASSYEQYF
>.|TRBV28|TRBD2|TRBJ2-1
TGTGCCAGCAGTTTACGGCTAGCGGGAGTGGATTACAATGAGCAGTTCTTC
CASSLRLAGVDYNEQFF
>few|TRBV6-5|TRBD1|TRBJ1-5
TGTGCCAGCAGTTACCGGGACAGTAATCAGCCCCAGCATTTT
CASSYRDSNQPQHF
>.|TRBV9|.|TRBJ1-6
TGTGCCAGCAGCGTACGGCAGGGCACTGATTCACCCCTCCACTTT
CASSVRQGTDSPLHF
>few|TRBV5-1|.|TRBJ1-2
TGCGCCAGCAGCCCGCTCCCCAACACAAACTATGGCTACACCTTC
CASSPLPNTNYGYTF
>.|TRBV7-9|.|TRBJ2-1
TGTGCCAGCAGCCCACGAGTGAGGGTAGGGACAAGTGAGCAGTTCTTC
CASSPRVRVGTSEQFF
>few|TRBV5-1|TRBD1|TRBJ1-1
TGCGCCAGCAGCTTGACAGGGGAGTACACTGAAGCTTTCTTT
CASSLTGEYTEAFF
>few|TRBV9|TRBD1|TRBJ1-1
TGTGCCAGCAGCGTAGGGCAGGGGGCTGCCGCCGTTGAAGCTTTCTTT
CASSVGQGAAAVEAFF
>once|TRBV28|TRBD2|TRBJ2-7
TGTGCCAGCAGTGTAGCGGGACTTAGCTCCTACGAGCAGTACTTC
CASSVAGLSSYEQYF
>few|TRBV5-6|.|TRBJ1-4
TGTGCCAGCAGCTTAAGAGGGACTAATGAAAAACTGTTTTTT
CASSLRGTNEKLFF
>.|TRBV28|.|TRBJ2-7
TGTGCCAGCAGTTCAAGACGAGGCTCCTACGAGCAGTACTTC
CASSSRRGSYEQYF
>.|TRBV7-9|.|TRBJ2-1
TGTGCCAGCAGCCTCCCCATGGCGGATGAGCAGTTCTTC
CASSLPMADEQFF
>few|TRBV5-4|.|TRBJ1-4
TGTGCCAGCAGCATTGGGGCAGGGGATGAAAAACTGTTTTTT
CASSIGAGDEKLFF
>.|TRBV30|.|TRBJ2-3
TGTGCCTGGGGGGGGACCACAGATACGCAGTATTTT
CAWGGTTDTQYF
>few|TRBV9|.|TRBJ2-3
TGTGCCAGCAGCGTAAGAGAGGATACGCAGTATTTT
CASSVREDTQYF
>few|TRBV2|.|TRBJ1-6
TGTGCCAGCATGAGGGATTTATGGGATTCACCCCTCCACTTT
CASMRDLWDSPLHF
>few|TRBV10-3|.|TRBJ1-4
TGTGCCATCAGTGAGAAAGACAGTGAAAAACTGTTTTTT
CAISEKDSEKLFF
>few|TRBV7-2|TRBD1|TRBJ1-2
TGTGCCAGCAGCCCAGCCGGGACAGGGGACTATGGCTACACCTTC
CASSPAGTGDYGYTF
>few|TRBV15|TRBD1|TRBJ1-2
TGTGCCACCAGCAGATACGGGACAGGGGGCGGTGGCTACACCTTC
CATSRYGTGGGGYTF
>few|TRBV4-3|TRBD1|TRBJ1-2
TGCGCCAGCAGCCACATCAGTGGACAGGGGGCATATGGCTACACCTTC
CASSHISGQGAYGYTF
>few|TRBV7-2|TRBD2|TRBJ2-1
TGTGCCAGCAGCCCACGAAGTTATACACCGACTAGCGGGGGTTCTGAGCAGTTCTTC
CASSPRSYTPTSGGSEQFF
>.|TRBV7-2|.|TRBJ1-4
TGTGCCAGCAGCTTAGAAGTCCAAGAGGGCGAAAAACTGTTTTTT
CASSLEVQEGEKLFF
>.|TRBV18|TRBD2|TRBJ2-7
TGTGCCAGCTCACCAACCACGGGAGGGTCCTACGAGCAGTACTTC
CASSPTTGGSYEQYF
>few|TRBV7-2|.|TRBJ2-7
TGTGCCAGCGGTCCCTGGACAAGTAGCTACGAGCAGTACTTC
CASGPWTSSYEQYF
>.|TRBV27|.|TRBJ1-2
TGTGCCAGCAGTCCCCTACAGACTAACTATGGCTACACCTTC
CASSPLQTNYGYTF
>few|TRBV6-6|.|TRBJ2-1
TGTGCCAGCAGCAGGACAGTGAATGAGCAGTTCTTC
CASSRTVNEQFF
>.|TRBV9|.|TRBJ2-3
TGTGCCAGCAGCCCGGGGCTCGGGAGCGTCACAGATACGCAGTATTTT
CASSPGLGSVTDTQYF
>.|TRBV6-5|.|TRBJ2-1
TGTGCCAGCAGTTACAGTGGGAGCAGTGGCAATGAGCAGTTCTTC
CASSYSGSSGNEQFF
>few|TRBV29-1|TRBD1|TRBJ2-7
TGCAGCGCCGGACAGGGGGCCCACTACGAGCAGTACTTC
CSAGQGAHYEQYF
>few|TRBV19|.|TRBJ2-5
TGTGCCAGTAGTTCCAGGGGTCGGGAGACCCAGTACTTC
CASSSRGRETQYF
>many|TRBV29-1|TRBD1|TRBJ2-2
TGCAGCGGACAGGGGGCGAACACCGGGGAGCTGTTTTTT
CSGQGANTGELFF
>.|TRBV7-2|.|TRBJ2-3
TGTGCCAGCAGCTCAATTAGCGGCACAGATACGCAGTATTTT
CASSSISGTDTQYF